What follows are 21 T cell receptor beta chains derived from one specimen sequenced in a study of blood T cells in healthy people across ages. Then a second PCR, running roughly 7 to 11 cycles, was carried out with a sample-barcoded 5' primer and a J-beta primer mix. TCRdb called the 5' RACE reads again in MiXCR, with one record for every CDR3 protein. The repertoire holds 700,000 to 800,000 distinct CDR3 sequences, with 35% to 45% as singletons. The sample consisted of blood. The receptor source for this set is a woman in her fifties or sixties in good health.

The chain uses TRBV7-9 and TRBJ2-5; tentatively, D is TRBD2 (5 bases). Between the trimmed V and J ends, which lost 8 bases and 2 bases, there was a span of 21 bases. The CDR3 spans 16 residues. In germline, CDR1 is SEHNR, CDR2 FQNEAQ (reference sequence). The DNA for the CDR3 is TGTGCCAGCGGCCCAGGAGGTCATGGAGAGCAAGAGACCCAGTACTTC. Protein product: CASGPGGHGEQETQYF.

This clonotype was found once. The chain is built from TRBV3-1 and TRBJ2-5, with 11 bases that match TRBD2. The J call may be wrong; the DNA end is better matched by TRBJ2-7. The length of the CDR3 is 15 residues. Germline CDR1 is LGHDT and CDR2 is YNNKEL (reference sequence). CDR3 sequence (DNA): TGTGCCAGCAGCCAACCGGGACTAGCGGTCTACGAGCAGTACTTC. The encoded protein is CASSQPGLAVYEQYF.

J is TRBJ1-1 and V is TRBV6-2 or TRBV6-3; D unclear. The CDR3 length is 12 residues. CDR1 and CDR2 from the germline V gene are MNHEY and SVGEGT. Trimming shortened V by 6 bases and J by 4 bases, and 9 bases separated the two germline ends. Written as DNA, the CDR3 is TGTGCCAGCAGGCCCCCCTTCACTGAAGCTTTCTTT. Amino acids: CASRPPFTEAFF.

CDR3 nucleotide sequence: TGTGCCAGCAGTGGGACAGGGATCTCTGGGGCCAACGTCCTGACTTTC. Translation: CASSGTGISGANVLTF. V and J are TRBV28 and TRBJ2-6; 9 positions agree with TRBD1. With 5 bases clipped from V and 0 bases from J, the junction kept 2 bases outside the gene matches. This CDR3 comprises 16 residues. The germline gives CDR1 MDHEN, CDR2 SYDVKM. Using reference TRBV28 and TRBJ2-6 for the parts outside the CDR3, the full variable domain is DVKVTQSSRYLVKRTGEKVFLECVQDMDHENMFWYRQDPGLGLRLIYFSYDVKMKEKGDIPEGYSVSREKKERFSLILESASTNQTSMYLCASSGTGISGANVLTFGAGSRLTVL.

The CDR3 sequence: CASSPGTLNSDTQYF. The CDR3 DNA reads TGCGCCAGCAGCCCCGGGACTCTTAATTCAGATACGCAGTATTTT. The chain is built from TRBV5-1 and TRBJ2-3; a possible D gene is TRBD2 (6 bases). V was trimmed by 4 bases and J by 4 bases, leaving 16 bases between them. The germline V gene encodes CDR1 SGHRS and CDR2 YFSETQ. The CDR3 covers 15 residues.

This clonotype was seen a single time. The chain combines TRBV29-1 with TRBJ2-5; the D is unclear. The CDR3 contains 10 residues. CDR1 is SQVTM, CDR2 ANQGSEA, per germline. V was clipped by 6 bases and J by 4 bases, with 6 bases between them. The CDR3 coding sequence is TGCAGCGTAGAGATAGAGACCCAGTACTTC. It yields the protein CSVEIETQYF.

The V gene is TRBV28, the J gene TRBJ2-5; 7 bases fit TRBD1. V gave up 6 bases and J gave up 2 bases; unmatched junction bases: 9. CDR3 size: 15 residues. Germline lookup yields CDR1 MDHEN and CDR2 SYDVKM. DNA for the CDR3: TGTGCCAGCAGCCTCTACAGGGGCCGTCAAGAGACCCAGTACTTC. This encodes CASSLYRGRQETQYF.

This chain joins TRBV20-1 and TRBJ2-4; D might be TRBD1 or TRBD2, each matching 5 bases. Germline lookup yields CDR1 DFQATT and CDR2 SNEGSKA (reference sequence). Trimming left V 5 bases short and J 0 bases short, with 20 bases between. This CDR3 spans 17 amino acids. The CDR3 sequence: CSAGVGWDQLAKNIQYF. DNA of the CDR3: TGCAGTGCTGGGGTTGGCTGGGACCAATTAGCCAAAAACATTCAGTACTTC.

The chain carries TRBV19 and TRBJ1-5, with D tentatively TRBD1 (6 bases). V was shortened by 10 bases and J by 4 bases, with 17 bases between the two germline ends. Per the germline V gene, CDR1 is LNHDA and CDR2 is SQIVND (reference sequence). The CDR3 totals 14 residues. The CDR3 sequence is CATSVQGRNQPQHF. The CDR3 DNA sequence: TGTGCCACATCGGTACAGGGAAGGAATCAGCCCCAGCATTTT.

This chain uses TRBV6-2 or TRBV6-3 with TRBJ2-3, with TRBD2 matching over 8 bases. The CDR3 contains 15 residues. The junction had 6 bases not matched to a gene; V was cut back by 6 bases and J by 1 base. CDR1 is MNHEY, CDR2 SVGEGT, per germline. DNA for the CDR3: TGTGCCAGCAGGTTACTAGCGGAGGGCACAGATACGCAGTATTTT. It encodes CASRLLAEGTDTQYF.

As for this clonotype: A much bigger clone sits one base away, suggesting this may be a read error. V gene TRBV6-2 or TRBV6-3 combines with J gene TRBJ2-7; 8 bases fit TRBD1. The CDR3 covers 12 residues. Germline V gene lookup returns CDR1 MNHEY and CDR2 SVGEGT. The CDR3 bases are TGTGCCAGCGGTTACAGGGGGGACGAGCAGTACTTC. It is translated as CASGYRGDEQYF.

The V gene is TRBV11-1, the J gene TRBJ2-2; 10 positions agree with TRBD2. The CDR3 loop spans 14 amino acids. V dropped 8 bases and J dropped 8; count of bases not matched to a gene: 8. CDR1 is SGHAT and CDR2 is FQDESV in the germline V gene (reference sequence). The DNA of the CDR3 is TGTGCCAGCCGACTAGCGGGTTCTTTGGGGGAGCTGTTTTTT. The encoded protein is CASRLAGSLGELFF.

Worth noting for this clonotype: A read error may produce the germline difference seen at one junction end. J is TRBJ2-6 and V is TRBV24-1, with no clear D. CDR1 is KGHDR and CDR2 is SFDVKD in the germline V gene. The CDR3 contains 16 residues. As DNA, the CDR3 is TGTGTCACCAGTGAAGAAAGGGCCTCTGGGGCCAACGTCCTGACTTTC. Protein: CVTSEERASGANVLTF.

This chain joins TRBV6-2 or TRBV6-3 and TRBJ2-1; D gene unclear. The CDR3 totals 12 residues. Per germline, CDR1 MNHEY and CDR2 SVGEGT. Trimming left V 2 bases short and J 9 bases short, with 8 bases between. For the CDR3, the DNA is TGTGCCAGCAGTTACACCAGGCTTGAGCAGTTCTTC. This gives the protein CASSYTRLEQFF.

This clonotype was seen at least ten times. In DNA form, the CDR3 reads TGCAGTGCAACCACTAGCGGGGGGGCCGTGGATACGCAGTATTTT. This translates into CSATTSGGAVDTQYF. The J gene is TRBJ2-3, the V gene TRBV20-1; the match to TRBD2 covers 13 bases. Looked up from germline, CDR1 is DFQATT and CDR2 is SNEGSKA (reference sequence). The J segment lost 6 bases and the V segment lost 6 bases, leaving 9 bases of the junction unmatched. The CDR3 has 15 residues.

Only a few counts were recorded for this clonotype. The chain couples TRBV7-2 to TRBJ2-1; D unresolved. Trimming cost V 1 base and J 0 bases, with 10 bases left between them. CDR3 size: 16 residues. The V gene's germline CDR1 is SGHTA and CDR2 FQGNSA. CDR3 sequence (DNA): TGTGCCAGCAGCTTAGATCTCTGGAGCTCCTACAATGAGCAGTTCTTC. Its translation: CASSLDLWSSYNEQFF.

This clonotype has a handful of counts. The CDR3: CASSLRRGPVKETQYF. The DNA for the CDR3 is TGTGCCAGCAGCTTAAGGAGGGGGCCAGTAAAAGAGACCCAGTACTTC. The chain couples TRBV7-2 to TRBJ2-5; TRBD1 is a possible D gene (7 bases). Trimming took off 2 bases at V and 3 bases at J, with 16 bases between the two ends. Germline CDR1 reads SGHTA; CDR2 reads FQGNSA. This CDR3 spans 16 amino acids.

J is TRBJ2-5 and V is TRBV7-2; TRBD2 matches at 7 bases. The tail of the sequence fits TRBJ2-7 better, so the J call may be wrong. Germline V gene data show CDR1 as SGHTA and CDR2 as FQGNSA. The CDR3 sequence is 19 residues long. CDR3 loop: CASSLMGGPGRAGSYEQYF. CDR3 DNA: TGTGCCAGCAGCTTAATGGGGGGACCGGGACGAGCGGGGTCCTACGAGCAGTACTTC.

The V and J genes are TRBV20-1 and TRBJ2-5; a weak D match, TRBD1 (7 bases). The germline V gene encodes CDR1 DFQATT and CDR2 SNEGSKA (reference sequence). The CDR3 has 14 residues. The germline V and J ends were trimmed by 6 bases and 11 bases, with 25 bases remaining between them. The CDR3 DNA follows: TGCAGTGCGACCCAGAGACAGGGTGGCGGGGAGCAGTACTTC. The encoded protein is CSATQRQGGGEQYF.

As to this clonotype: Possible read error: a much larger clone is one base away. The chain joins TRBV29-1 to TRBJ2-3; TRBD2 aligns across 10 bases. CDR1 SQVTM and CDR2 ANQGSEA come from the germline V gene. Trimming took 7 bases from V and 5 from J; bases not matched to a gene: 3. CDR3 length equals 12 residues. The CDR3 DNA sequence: TGCAGCGCGCGACTAGCGGGAGATACGCAGTATTTT. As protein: CSARLAGDTQYF.

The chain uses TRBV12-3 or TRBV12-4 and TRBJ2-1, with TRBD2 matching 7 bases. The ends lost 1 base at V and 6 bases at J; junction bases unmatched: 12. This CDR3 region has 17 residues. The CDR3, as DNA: TGTGCCAGCAGTTTAGAGTTTTTTGGCGGGAGTGGCAATGAGCAGTTCTTC. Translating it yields CASSLEFFGGSGNEQFF.